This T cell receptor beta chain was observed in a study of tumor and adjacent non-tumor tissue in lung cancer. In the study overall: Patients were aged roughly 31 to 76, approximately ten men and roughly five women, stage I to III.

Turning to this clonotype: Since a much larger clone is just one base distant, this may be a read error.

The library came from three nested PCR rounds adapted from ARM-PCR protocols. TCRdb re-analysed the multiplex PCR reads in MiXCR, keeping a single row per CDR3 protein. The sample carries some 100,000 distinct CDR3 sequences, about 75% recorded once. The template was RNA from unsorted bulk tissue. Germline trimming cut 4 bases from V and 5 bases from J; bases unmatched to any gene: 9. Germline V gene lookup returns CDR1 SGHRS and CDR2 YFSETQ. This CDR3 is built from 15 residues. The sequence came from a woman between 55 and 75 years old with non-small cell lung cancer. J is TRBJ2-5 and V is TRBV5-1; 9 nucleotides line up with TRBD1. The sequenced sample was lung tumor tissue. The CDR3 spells CASSLGQGGSETQYF. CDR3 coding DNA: TGCGCCAGCAGCCTGGGACAGGGTGGATCGGAGACCCAGTACTTC.